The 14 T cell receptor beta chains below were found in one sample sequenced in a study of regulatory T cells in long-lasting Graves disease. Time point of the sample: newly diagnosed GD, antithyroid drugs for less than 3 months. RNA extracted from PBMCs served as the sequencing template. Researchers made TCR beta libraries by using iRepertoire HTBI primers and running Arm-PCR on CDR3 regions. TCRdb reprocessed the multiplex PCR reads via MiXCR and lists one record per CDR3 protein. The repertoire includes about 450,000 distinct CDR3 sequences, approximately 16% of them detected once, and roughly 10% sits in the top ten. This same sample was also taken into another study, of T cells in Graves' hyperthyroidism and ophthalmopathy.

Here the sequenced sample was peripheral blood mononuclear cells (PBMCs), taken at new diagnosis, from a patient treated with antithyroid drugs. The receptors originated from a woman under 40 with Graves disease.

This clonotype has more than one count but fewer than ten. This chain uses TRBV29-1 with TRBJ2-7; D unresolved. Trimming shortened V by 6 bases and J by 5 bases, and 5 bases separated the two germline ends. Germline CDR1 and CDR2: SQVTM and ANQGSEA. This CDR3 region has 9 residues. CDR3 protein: CSVNHEQYF. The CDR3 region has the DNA TGCAGCGTCAACCACGAGCAGTACTTC.

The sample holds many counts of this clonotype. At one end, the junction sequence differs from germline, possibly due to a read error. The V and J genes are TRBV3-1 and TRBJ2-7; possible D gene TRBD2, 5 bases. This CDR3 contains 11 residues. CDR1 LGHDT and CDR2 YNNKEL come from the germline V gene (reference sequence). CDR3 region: CASSQSGAADF. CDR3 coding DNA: TGTGCCAGCAGCCAATCTGGAGCGGCCGATTTC.

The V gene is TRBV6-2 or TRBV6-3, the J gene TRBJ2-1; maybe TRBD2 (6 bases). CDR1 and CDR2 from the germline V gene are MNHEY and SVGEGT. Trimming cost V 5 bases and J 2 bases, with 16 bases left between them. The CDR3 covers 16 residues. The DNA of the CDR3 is TGTGCCAGCAGTGAACCGGGAGAAATAGCCTACAATGAGCAGTTCTTC. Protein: CASSEPGEIAYNEQFF.

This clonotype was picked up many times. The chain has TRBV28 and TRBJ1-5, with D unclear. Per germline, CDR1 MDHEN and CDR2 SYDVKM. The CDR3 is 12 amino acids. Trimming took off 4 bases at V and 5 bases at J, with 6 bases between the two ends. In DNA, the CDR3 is TGTGCCAGCAGTTCAGTTGATCAGCCCCAGCATTTT. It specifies CASSSVDQPQHF.

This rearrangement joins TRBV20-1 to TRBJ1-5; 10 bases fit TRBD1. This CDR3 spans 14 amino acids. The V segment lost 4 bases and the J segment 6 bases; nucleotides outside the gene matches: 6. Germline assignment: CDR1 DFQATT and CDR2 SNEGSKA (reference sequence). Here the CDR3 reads CSATGTGEGQPQHF. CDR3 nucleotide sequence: TGCAGTGCTACCGGGACAGGGGAAGGTCAGCCCCAGCATTTT.

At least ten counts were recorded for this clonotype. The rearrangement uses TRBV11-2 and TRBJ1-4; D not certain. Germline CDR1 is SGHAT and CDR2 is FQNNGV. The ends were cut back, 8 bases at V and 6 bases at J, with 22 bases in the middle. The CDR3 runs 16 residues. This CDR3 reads CASRLKGLKVDEKLFF. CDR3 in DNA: TGTGCCAGCCGACTCAAAGGTCTCAAAGTCGATGAAAAACTGTTTTTT.

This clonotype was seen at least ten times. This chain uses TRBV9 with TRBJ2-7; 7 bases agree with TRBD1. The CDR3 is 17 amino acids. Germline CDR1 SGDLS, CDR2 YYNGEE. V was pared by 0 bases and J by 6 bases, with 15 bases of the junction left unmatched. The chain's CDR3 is CASSVEGRKGALGEQYF. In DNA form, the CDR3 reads TGTGCCAGCAGCGTAGAGGGCCGGAAGGGGGCTTTGGGCGAGCAGTACTTC.

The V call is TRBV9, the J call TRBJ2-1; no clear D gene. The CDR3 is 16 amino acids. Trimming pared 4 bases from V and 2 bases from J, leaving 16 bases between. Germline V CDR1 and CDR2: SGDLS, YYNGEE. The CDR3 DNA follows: TGTGCCAGCAGCCCGCCGGAAGGGCCTACCTACAATGAGCAGTTCTTC. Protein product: CASSPPEGPTYNEQFF. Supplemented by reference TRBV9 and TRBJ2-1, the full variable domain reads DSGVTQTPKHLITATGQRVTLRCSPRSGDLSVYWYQQSLDQGLQFLIQYYNGEERAKGNILERFSAQQFPDLHSELNLSSLELGDSALYFCASSPPEGPTYNEQFFGPGTRLTVL.

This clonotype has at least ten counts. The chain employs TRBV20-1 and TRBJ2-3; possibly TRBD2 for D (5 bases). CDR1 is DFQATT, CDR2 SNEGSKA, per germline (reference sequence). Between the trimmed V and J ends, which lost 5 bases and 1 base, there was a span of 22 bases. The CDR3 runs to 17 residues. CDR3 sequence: CSARGLGPSLRTDTQYF. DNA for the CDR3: TGCAGTGCTCGGGGTCTCGGACCCTCGCTTCGCACAGATACGCAGTATTTT.

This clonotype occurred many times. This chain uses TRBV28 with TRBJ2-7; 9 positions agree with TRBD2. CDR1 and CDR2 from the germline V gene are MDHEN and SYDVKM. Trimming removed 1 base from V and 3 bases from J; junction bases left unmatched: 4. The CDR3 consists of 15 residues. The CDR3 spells CASSLSKREVYEQYF. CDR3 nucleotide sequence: TGTGCCAGCAGTTTATCCAAGCGGGAGGTCTACGAGCAGTACTTC.

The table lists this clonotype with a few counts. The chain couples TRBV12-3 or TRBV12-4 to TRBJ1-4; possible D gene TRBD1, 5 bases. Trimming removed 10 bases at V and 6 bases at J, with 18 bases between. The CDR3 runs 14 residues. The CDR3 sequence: CATRTSGKDEKLFF. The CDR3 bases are TGTGCCACCCGGACTTCAGGGAAAGATGAAAAACTGTTTTTT.

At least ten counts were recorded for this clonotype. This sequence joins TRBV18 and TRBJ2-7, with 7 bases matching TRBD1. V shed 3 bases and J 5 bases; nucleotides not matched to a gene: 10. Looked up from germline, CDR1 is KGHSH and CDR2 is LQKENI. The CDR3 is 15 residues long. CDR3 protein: CASSPIQTGVHEQYF. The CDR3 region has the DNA TGTGCCAGCTCACCCATACAAACAGGGGTCCACGAGCAGTACTTC. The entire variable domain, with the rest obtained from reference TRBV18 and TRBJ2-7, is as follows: NAGVMQNPRHLVRRRGQEARLRCSPMKGHSHVYWYRQLPEEGLKFMVYLQKENIIDESGMPKERFSAEFPKEGPSILRIQQVVRGDSAAYFCASSPIQTGVHEQYFGPGTRLTVT.

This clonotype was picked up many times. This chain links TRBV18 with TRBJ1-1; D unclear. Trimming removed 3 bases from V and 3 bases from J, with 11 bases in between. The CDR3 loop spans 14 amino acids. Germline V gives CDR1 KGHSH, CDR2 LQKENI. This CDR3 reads CASSPALEDTEAFF. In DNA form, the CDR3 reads TGTGCCAGCTCACCGGCCTTGGAGGACACTGAAGCTTTCTTT. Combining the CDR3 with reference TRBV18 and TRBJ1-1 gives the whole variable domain NAGVMQNPRHLVRRRGQEARLRCSPMKGHSHVYWYRQLPEEGLKFMVYLQKENIIDESGMPKERFSAEFPKEGPSILRIQQVVRGDSAAYFCASSPALEDTEAFFGQGTRLTVV.

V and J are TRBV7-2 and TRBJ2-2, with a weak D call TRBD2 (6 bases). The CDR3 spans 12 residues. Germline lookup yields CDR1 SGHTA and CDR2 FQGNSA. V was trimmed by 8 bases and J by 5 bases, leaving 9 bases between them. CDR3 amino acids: CASGGDTGELFF. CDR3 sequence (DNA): TGTGCCAGCGGCGGGGATACCGGGGAGCTGTTTTTT.